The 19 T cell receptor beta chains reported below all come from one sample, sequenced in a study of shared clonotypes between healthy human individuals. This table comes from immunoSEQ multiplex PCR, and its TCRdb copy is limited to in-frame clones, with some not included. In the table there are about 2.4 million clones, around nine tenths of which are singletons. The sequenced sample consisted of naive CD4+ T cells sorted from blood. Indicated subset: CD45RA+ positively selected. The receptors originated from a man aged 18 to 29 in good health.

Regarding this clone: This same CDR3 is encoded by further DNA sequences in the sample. This CDR3 reads CASSERYTGELFF. Here the CDR3 DNA reads TGCGCCAGCAGTGAGCGGTACACCGGGGAGCTGTTTTTT. The rearrangement links TRBV10-1 to TRBJ2-2, with unresolved D. V lost 2 bases to trimming and J lost 3 bases, with 4 bases between them. CDR1 and CDR2 from the germline V gene are WNHNN and SYGVQD (reference sequence). This CDR3 is 13 amino acids long.

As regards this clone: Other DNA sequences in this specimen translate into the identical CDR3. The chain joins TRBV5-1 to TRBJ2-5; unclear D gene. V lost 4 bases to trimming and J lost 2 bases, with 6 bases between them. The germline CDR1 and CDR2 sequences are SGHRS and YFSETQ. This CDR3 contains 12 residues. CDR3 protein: CASSRPQETQYF. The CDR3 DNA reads TGCGCCAGCAGCAGACCGCAAGAGACCCAGTACTTC.

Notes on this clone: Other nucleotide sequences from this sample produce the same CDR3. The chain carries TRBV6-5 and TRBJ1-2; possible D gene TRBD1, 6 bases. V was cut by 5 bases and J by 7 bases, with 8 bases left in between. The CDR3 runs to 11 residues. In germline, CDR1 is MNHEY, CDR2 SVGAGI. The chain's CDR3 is CASSPGVGYTF. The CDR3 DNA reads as TGTGCCAGCAGTCCAGGGGTTGGCTACACCTTC.

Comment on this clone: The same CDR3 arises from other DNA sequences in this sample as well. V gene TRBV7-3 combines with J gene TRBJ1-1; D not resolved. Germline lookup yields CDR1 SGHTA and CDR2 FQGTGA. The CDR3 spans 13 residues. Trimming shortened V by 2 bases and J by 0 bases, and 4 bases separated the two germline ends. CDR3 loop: CASSLSLNTEAFF. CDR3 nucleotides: TGTGCCAGCAGCTTATCCTTGAACACTGAAGCTTTCTTT.

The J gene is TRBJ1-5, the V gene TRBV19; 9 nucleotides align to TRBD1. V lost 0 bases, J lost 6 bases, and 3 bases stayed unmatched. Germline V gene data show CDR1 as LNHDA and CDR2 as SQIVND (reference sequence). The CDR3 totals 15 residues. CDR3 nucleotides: TGTGCCAGTAGTATAGAGGACAGGGGATCTCAGCCCCAGCATTTT. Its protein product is CASSIEDRGSQPQHF.

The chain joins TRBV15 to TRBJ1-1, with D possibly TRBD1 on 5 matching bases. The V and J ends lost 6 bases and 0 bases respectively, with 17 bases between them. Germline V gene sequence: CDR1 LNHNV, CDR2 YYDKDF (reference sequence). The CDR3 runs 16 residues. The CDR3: CATSPGLGDMNTEAFF. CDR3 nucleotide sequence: TGTGCCACCAGTCCAGGGTTGGGCGACATGAACACTGAAGCTTTCTTT.

CDR3 protein: CASSLWAGGNEKLFF. The CDR3 region has the DNA TGTGCCAGCAGTTTATGGGCAGGCGGTAATGAAAAACTGTTTTTT. This chain uses TRBV28 with TRBJ1-4; D uncertain. In germline, CDR1 is MDHEN, CDR2 SYDVKM. V gave up 0 bases and J gave up 4 bases, with 9 bases separating them. The length of the CDR3 is 15 residues.

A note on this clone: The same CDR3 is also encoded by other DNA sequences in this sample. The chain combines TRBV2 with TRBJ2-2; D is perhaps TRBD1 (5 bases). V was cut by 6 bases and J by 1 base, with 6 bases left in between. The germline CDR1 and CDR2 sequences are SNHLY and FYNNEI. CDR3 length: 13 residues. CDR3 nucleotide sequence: TGTGCCAGCAGAGGGGAGAACACCGGGGAGCTGTTTTTT. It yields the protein CASRGENTGELFF.

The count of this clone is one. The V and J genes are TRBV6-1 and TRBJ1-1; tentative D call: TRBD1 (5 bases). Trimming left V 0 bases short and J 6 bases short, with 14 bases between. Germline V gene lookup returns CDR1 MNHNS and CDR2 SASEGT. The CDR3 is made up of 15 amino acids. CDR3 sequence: CASSEAEGFGAEAFF. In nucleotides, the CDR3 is TGTGCCAGCAGTGAAGCAGAGGGGTTTGGGGCTGAAGCTTTCTTT.

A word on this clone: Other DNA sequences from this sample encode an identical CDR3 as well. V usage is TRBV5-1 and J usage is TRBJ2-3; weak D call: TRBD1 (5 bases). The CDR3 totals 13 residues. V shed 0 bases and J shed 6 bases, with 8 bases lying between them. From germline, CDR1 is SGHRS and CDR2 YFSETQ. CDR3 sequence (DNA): TGCGCCAGCAGCTTGGACTGGGGCGATACGCAGTATTTT. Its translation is CASSLDWGDTQYF.

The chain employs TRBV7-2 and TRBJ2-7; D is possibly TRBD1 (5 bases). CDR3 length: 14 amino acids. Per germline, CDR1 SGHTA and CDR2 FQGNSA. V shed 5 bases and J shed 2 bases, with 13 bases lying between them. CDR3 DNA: TGTGCCAGCAGCCCCAAAGGGGCCGCCTACGAGCAGTACTTC. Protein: CASSPKGAAYEQYF. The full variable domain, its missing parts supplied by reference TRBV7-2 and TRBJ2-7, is GAGVSQSPSNKVTEKGKDVELRCDPISGHTALYWYRQSLGQGLEFLIYFQGNSAPDKSGLPSDRFSAERTGGSVSTLTIQRTQQEDSAVYLCASSPKGAAYEQYFGPGTRLTVT.

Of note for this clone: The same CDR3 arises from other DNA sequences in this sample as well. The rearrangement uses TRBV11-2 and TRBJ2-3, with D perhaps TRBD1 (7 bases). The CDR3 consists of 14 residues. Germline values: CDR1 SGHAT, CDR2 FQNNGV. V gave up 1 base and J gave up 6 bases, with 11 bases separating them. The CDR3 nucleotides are TGTGCCAGCAGCTTAGGCAGGGGGGCGGATACGCAGTATTTT. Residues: CASSLGRGADTQYF.

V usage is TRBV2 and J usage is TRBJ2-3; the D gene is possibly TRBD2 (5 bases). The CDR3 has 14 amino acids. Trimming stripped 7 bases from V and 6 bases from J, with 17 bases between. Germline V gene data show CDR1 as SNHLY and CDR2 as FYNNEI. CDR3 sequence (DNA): TGTGCCAGCAAGTCAAGTAGCGATTTTGATACGCAGTATTTT. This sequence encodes CASKSSSDFDTQYF.

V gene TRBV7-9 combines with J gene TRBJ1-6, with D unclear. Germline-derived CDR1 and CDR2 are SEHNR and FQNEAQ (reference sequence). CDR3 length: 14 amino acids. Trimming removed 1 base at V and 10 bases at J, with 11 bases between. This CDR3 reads CASSLGAVESPLHF. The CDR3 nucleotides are TGTGCCAGCAGCTTAGGGGCCGTCGAGTCACCCCTCCACTTT.

CDR3 DNA: TGTGCCAGCAGGCTACAGGGTCCGGCTTACGAGCAGTACTTC. Protein product: CASRLQGPAYEQYF. The chain joins TRBV2 to TRBJ2-7, with D possibly TRBD1 on 6 matching bases. The CDR3 covers 14 residues. Germline lookup yields CDR1 SNHLY and CDR2 FYNNEI. Trimming stripped 6 bases from V and 4 bases from J, with 16 bases between.

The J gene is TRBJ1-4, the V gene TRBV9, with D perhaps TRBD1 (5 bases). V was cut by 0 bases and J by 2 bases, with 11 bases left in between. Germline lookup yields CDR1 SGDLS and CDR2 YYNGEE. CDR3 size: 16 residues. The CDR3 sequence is CASSVAGGRTNEKLFF. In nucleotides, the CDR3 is TGTGCCAGCAGCGTAGCTGGGGGGAGGACTAATGAAAAACTGTTTTTT.

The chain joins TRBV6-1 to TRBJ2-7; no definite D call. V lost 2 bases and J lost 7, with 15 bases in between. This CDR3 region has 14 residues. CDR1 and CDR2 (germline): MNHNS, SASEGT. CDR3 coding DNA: TGTGCCAGCAGTGAAAGTAGCAGGTTGGGGGAGCAGTACTTC. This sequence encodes CASSESSRLGEQYF.

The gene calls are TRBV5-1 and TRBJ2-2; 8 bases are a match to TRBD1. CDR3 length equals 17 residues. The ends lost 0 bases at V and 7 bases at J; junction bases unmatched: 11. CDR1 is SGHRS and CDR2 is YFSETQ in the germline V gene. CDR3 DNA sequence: TGCGCCAGCAGCTTGGCGACAGGGGTCCCGAGTGGCGGGGAGCTGTTTTTT. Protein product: CASSLATGVPSGGELFF.

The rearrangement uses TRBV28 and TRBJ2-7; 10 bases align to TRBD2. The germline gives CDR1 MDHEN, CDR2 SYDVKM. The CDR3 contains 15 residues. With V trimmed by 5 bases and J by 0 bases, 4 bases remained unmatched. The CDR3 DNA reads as TGTGCCAGCAGTGGAGCGGGAGGGAGCTCCTACGAGCAGTACTTC. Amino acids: CASSGAGGSSYEQYF.